These T cell receptor beta chains were read from a single sample in a study of blood T cell repertoires in COVID-19. Using immunoSEQ multiplex PCR, the repertoire was profiled, and TCRdb retains in-frame clones only, with some absent. Of 300,000 to 400,000 clones listed, 65% to 90% are singletons. Input material: PBMCs or T cells enriched from blood (not recorded which). These receptors were obtained from a woman between 40 and 50 years old with acute COVID-19. The CDR3 runs from the conserved cysteine through the conserved F or W. Fields, in order: J gene, clone size, V gene, D gene, CDR3 protein, CDR3 DNA. The D gene is left open where the match is weak. Some rows have no size entry. The others give once, few or many, or a class for an expanded clone.

TRBJ1-3,-,TRBV19,-,CASKPSGGAYGNTIYF,TGTGCCAGCAAACCCTCCGGCGGGGCGTATGGAAACACCATATATTTT
TRBJ2-1,-,TRBV5-1,TRBD2,CASSLLGLAGVDEQFF,TGCGCCAGCAGCTTGTTGGGACTAGCGGGGGTGGATGAGCAGTTCTTC
TRBJ1-4,-,TRBV6-5,TRBD1,CASSYNSRGSNEKLFF,TGTGCCAGCAGTTACAATTCCAGGGGGAGTAATGAAAAACTGTTTTTT
TRBJ2-7,-,TRBV3-1/TRBV3-2,TRBD1,CASSPGTVLEQYF,TGTGCCAGCAGCCCCGGGACAGTCCTCGAGCAGTACTTC
TRBJ1-1,-,TRBV10-3,-,CAIRAEVGVSNTEAFF,TGTGCCATCAGGGCAGAAGTCGGGGTATCGAACACTGAAGCTTTCTTT
TRBJ1-3,-,TRBV2,-,CASSDRGGAGNTIYF,TGTGCCAGCAGTGATCGGGGGGGCGCTGGAAACACCATATATTTT
TRBJ2-7,-,TRBV7-2,-,CASSPSARTYEQYF,TGTGCCAGCAGCCCCTCCGCGCGCACCTACGAGCAGTACTTC
TRBJ1-2,-,TRBV15,-,CATGGAGYGYTF,TGTGCCACCGGAGGGGCGGGCTATGGCTACACCTTC
TRBJ2-3,-,TRBV28,TRBD1,CASSFGDRGPSTDTQYF,TGTGCCAGCAGTTTCGGGGACAGGGGGCCTAGCACAGATACGCAGTATTTT
TRBJ1-5,-,TRBV18,-,CASSPAGGNQPQHF,TGTGCCAGCTCACCGGCAGGGGGCAATCAGCCCCAGCATTTT
TRBJ2-5,-,TRBV9,TRBD2,CASSVGLAVQETQYF,TGTGCCAGCAGCGTAGGACTAGCGGTCCAAGAGACCCAGTACTTC
TRBJ2-7,-,TRBV12-3/TRBV12-4,-,CASSLRGYYEQYF,TGTGCCAGCAGTTTACGCGGGTACTACGAGCAGTACTTC
TRBJ1-6,-,TRBV25-1,-,CASSEWSGNNSPLHF,TGTGCCAGCAGTGAATGGTCAGGGAATAATTCACCCCTCCACTTT
TRBJ1-5,-,TRBV2,TRBD1,CAIGQGTRDNQPQHF,TGTGCCATCGGACAGGGCACTCGCGACAATCAGCCCCAGCATTTT
TRBJ2-2,-,TRBV5-5,TRBD1,CASSWGQGDTGELFF,TGTGCCAGCAGCTGGGGACAGGGGGATACCGGGGAGCTGTTTTTT
TRBJ2-4,-,TRBV20-1,-,CVALAKNIQYF,TGCGTAGCATTAGCCAAAAACATTCAGTACTTC
TRBJ2-2,-,TRBV9,-,CASSEGHGTGELFF,TGTGCCAGCAGCGAGGGACATGGGACCGGGGAGCTGTTTTTT
TRBJ2-7,-,TRBV27,-,CASSLRGSARYEQYF,TGTGCCAGCAGTTTGCGGGGCTCTGCGCGGTACGAGCAGTACTTC
TRBJ2-3,-,TRBV5-6,TRBD2,CASSQASSGGYWGTDTQYF,TGTGCCAGCAGTCAAGCGAGTAGCGGGGGGTACTGGGGCACAGATACGCAGTATTTT
TRBJ2-7,-,TRBV19,-,CASSAHQGFYEQYF,TGTGCCAGTAGTGCTCATCAGGGCTTCTACGAGCAGTACTTC
TRBJ2-3,-,TRBV14,-,CASSRSRGLGTDTQYF,TGTGCCAGCAGCCGCTCGCGGGGTTTAGGCACAGATACGCAGTATTTT
TRBJ1-2,-,TRBV5-4,-,CASSAMRDYGYTF,TGTGCCAGCAGCGCGATGCGAGACTATGGCTACACCTTC
TRBJ1-6,many,TRBV5-1,-,CASSLSGISSYNSPLHF,TGCGCCAGCAGCTTGAGCGGGATCAGCTCCTATAATTCACCCCTCCACTTT
TRBJ1-1,-,TRBV28,-,CASSTRTLLEAFF,TGTGCCAGCAGTACAAGGACTTTGCTCGAAGCTTTCTTT
TRBJ2-3,-,TRBV9,TRBD2,CASSTLGGGVRDTQYF,TGTGCCAGCAGCACCCTGGGCGGGGGGGTTCGAGATACGCAGTATTTT
TRBJ2-5,-,TRBV6-4,TRBD2,CASTPGGGSGRTQYF,TGTGCCAGCACTCCGGGGGGGGGTTCCGGGCGGACCCAGTACTTC
TRBJ2-5,few,TRBV5-6,-,CASSLELFQETQYF,TGTGCCAGCAGCCTGGAGCTCTTCCAAGAGACCCAGTACTTC
TRBJ1-1,-,TRBV7-2,TRBD1,CASSLVPTGQGSTEAFF,TGTGCCAGCAGCTTAGTCCCTACAGGACAGGGTTCGACTGAAGCTTTCTTT
TRBJ2-7,-,TRBV4-1,-,CASSQVVASHEQYF,TGCGCCAGCAGCCAAGTCGTCGCTAGCCACGAGCAGTACTTC
TRBJ2-7,-,TRBV21-1,-,CASSKVGTDFDEQYF,TGTGCCAGCAGCAAAGTGGGGACTGATTTCGACGAGCAGTACTTC
TRBJ2-1,-,TRBV7-3,TRBD2,CASSLTSGSIGEQFF,TGTGCCAGCAGCTTGACTAGCGGCTCGATAGGGGAGCAGTTCTTC
TRBJ2-6,-,TRBV19,-,CASSMLVGRDVFGANVLTF,TGTGCCAGTAGTATGCTCGTGGGCAGGGATGTCTTCGGGGCCAACGTCCTGACTTTC
TRBJ2-5,-,TRBV5-8,-,CASSLVRETQYF,TGTGCCAGCAGCTTGGTTCGAGAGACCCAGTACTTC
TRBJ2-3,-,TRBV9,-,CASSVDSSTDTQYF,TGTGCCAGCAGCGTGGACAGCTCAACAGATACGCAGTATTTT
TRBJ2-3,-,TRBV6-5,TRBD2,CASSGLAKGEDTQYF,TGTGCCAGCAGCGGACTAGCGAAAGGGGAGGATACGCAGTATTTT
TRBJ2-2,-,TRBV29-1,TRBD1,CSVTGTGLTGELFF,TGCAGCGTAACCGGGACAGGGCTCACCGGGGAGCTGTTTTTT
TRBJ1-1,-,TRBV6-5,TRBD1,CATYRDRYEAFF,TGTGCCACTTACAGGGACAGATATGAAGCTTTCTTT
TRBJ1-1,-,TRBV28,-,CASSFQNTEAFF,TGTGCCAGCAGTTTTCAGAACACTGAAGCTTTCTTT
TRBJ1-5,few,TRBV28,TRBD1,CASRRQGSHQPQHF,TGTGCCAGCAGACGACAGGGTAGTCATCAGCCCCAGCATTTT
TRBJ2-5,-,TRBV7-9,-,CASSLVAGGETQYF,TGTGCCAGCAGCTTAGTGGCGGGTGGAGAGACCCAGTACTTC
TRBJ1-2,-,TRBV3-1/TRBV3-2,-,CAARRGADYGYTF,TGTGCGGCCCGGCGGGGTGCAGACTATGGCTACACCTTC
TRBJ1-3,-,TRBV3-1/TRBV3-2,TRBD1,CASSRITGTDLESGNTIYF,TGTGCCAGCAGTCGCATTACCGGGACAGACCTCGAATCTGGAAACACCATATATTTT
TRBJ1-2,-,TRBV25-1,TRBD1,CASNSGTGGAYGYTF,TGTGCCAGCAATTCCGGGACAGGGGGCGCTTATGGCTACACCTTC
TRBJ1-2,-,TRBV12-3/TRBV12-4,-,CASSLAGRDYTF,TGTGCCAGCAGTTTAGCGGGGCGCGACTACACCTTC
TRBJ1-6,once,TRBV28,-,CASSQGNNSPLHF,TGTGCCAGCAGTCAGGGGAATAATTCACCCCTCCACTTT
TRBJ1-5,-,TRBV19,TRBD1,CASRETGASRQPQHF,TGTGCCAGTAGAGAGACAGGGGCCTCAAGACAGCCCCAGCATTTT
TRBJ2-1,-,TRBV11-2,TRBD2,CASSPSGGGFF,TGTGCCAGCAGCCCTAGCGGGGGGGGATTCTTC
TRBJ2-1,-,TRBV14,-,CASSLQSEQFF,TGTGCCAGCAGCCTACAATCGGAGCAGTTCTTC
TRBJ2-1,-,TRBV5-1,TRBD2,CASSSPSGGNNEQFF,TGCGCCAGCAGCTCCCCTAGCGGGGGTAACAATGAGCAGTTCTTC
TRBJ2-3,-,TRBV5-1,TRBD2,CASSQLASGTGDTQYF,TGCGCCAGCAGCCAACTGGCTAGCGGGACCGGAGATACGCAGTATTTT
TRBJ2-7,few,TRBV19,TRBD2,CATAQSASGGYEQYF,TGTGCCACCGCCCAGTCGGCTAGCGGGGGCTACGAGCAGTACTTC
TRBJ1-2,-,TRBV23-1,TRBD1,CASSQEGQGGGYTF,TGCGCCAGCAGTCAAGAGGGACAGGGGGGCGGCTACACCTTC
TRBJ2-7,-,TRBV6-5,TRBD1,CASSGQAYYEQYF,TGTGCCAGCAGCGGACAGGCTTACTACGAGCAGTACTTC
TRBJ1-2,-,TRBV7-9,-,CASARFAGYDYGYTF,TGTGCCAGCGCTCGGTTTGCGGGGTACGACTATGGCTACACCTTC
TRBJ1-2,-,TRBV27,TRBD1,CASSLGAGGGFTYGYTF,TGTGCCAGCAGTTTAGGGGCAGGGGGCGGTTTCACTTATGGCTACACCTTC
TRBJ2-7,-,TRBV11-2,-,CASSFPFPYEQYF,TGTGCCAGCAGCTTTCCGTTCCCCTACGAGCAGTACTTC
TRBJ2-3,-,TRBV6-5,TRBD2,CASSTSGSPDTQYF,TGTGCCAGCAGTACTAGCGGGAGCCCAGATACGCAGTATTTT
TRBJ1-5,-,TRBV2,-,CASSSLNQPQHF,TGTGCCAGCAGTTCTTTAAATCAGCCCCAGCATTTT
TRBJ1-6,-,TRBV6-4,TRBD1,CASSRDRGSPLHF,TGTGCCAGCAGCAGGGACAGGGGTTCACCCCTCCACTTT
TRBJ1-4,-,TRBV28,-,CASSYREGLFF,TGTGCCAGCAGTTACCGGGAGGGACTGTTTTTT